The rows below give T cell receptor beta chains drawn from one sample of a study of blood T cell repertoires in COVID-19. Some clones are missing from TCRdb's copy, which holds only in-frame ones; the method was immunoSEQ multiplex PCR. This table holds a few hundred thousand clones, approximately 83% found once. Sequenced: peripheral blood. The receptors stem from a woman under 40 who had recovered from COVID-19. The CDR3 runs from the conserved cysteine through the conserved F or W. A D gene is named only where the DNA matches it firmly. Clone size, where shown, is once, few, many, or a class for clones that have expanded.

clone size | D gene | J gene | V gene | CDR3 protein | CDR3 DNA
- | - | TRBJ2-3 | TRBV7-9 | CASSFISAGTDTQYF | TGTGCCAGCAGCTTTATTAGTGCGGGCACAGATACGCAGTATTTT
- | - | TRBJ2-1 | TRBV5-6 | CASSENRGTYNEQFF | TGTGCCAGCAGCGAAAACAGAGGGACCTACAATGAGCAGTTCTTC
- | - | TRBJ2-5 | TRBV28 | CASSILGLTGETQYF | -
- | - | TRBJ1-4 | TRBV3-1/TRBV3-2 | CASSPARDEKLFF | TGTGCCAGCAGTCCCGCTCGCGATGAAAAACTGTTTTTT
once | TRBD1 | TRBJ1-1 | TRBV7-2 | CASSLGDRRNTEAFF | TGTGCCAGCAGCTTAGGGGACAGGAGGAACACTGAAGCTTTCTTT
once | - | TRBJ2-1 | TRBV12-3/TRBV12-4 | CASSPLSNEQFF | TGTGCCAGCAGTCCCCTGAGCAATGAGCAGTTCTTC
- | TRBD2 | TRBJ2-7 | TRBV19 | CASSIEAGVSYEQYF | TGTGCCAGTAGTATAGAGGCGGGAGTCTCCTACGAGCAGTACTTC
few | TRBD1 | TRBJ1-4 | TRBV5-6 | CASSFRGRIGEKLFF | TGTGCCAGCAGCTTCAGGGGGCGGATAGGTGAAAAACTGTTTTTT
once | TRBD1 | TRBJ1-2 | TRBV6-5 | CASSYQGGANYGYTF | TGTGCCAGCAGTTACCAAGGGGGCGCGAACTATGGCTACACCTTC
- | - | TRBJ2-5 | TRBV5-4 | CASSSPPGSEETQYF | TGTGCCAGCAGCTCACCGCCCGGGTCGGAAGAGACCCAGTACTTC
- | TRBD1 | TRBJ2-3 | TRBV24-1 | CATRRDRESTDTQYF | TGTGCCACCCGCCGGGACAGGGAAAGCACAGATACGCAGTATTTT
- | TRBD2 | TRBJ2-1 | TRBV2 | CAGIPSGFYNEQFF | TGTGCCGGAATACCTAGCGGGTTCTACAATGAGCAGTTCTTC
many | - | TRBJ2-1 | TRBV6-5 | CASSFGGEQFF | TGTGCCAGCAGTTTCGGTGGTGAGCAGTTCTTC
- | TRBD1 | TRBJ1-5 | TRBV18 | CASSPDRGGNQPQHF | TGTGCCAGCTCACCCGACAGGGGAGGAAATCAGCCCCAGCATTTT
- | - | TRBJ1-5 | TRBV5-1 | CASSQEGGNQPQHF | TGCGCCAGCAGCCAAGAAGGAGGTAATCAGCCCCAGCATTTT
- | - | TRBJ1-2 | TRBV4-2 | CASSLSGQFSNYGYTF | TGTGCCAGCAGCCTCTCTGGACAGTTCTCAAACTATGGCTACACCTTC
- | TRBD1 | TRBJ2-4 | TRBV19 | CASSISDRGRNIQYF | TGTGCCAGTAGTATCTCGGACAGGGGGAGAAACATTCAGTACTTC
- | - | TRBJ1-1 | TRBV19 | CASNGQPNTEAFF | TGTGCCAGTAACGGACAGCCGAACACTGAAGCTTTCTTT
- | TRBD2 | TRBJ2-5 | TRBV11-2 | CASSLRPSGGFETQYF | TGTGCCAGCAGCTTAAGGCCCAGCGGGGGGTTCGAGACCCAGTACTTC
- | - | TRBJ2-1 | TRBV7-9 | CASSLDSGAYNEQFF | TGTGCCAGCAGCTTAGATAGCGGAGCTTACAATGAGCAGTTCTTC
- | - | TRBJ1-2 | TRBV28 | CASSVTGYPSYGYTF | TGTGCCAGCAGTGTTACAGGGTACCCTTCCTATGGCTACACCTTC
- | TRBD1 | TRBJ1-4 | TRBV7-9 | CASSLTRTGMREKLFF | TGTGCCAGCAGCCTTACTCGGACAGGGATGCGAGAAAAACTGTTTTTT
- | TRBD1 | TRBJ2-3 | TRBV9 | CASSVSRGQYDTQYF | TGTGCCAGCAGCGTATCCAGGGGGCAGTACGATACGCAGTATTTT
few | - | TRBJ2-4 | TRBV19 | CASSEQGGDIQYF | TGTGCCAGTAGTGAGCAGGGCGGGGACATTCAGTACTTC
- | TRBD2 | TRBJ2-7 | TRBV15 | CATSRDLGSGTTLYEQYF | TGTGCCACCAGCAGAGATCTGGGTAGCGGGACTACTCTTTACGAGCAGTACTTC
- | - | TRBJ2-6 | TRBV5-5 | CASSLAISSVNVLTF | TGTGCCAGCAGCTTGGCCATTAGTTCTGTCAACGTCCTGACTTTC
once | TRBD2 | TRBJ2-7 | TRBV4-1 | CASSQDFGGGGYEQYF | TGCGCCAGCAGCCAAGATTTCGGCGGGGGAGGCTACGAGCAGTACTTC
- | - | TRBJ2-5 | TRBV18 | CASSPQGLETQYF | TGTGCCAGCTCACCACAGGGGTTGGAGACCCAGTACTTC
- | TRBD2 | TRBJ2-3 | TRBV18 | CASSPGTSGHTDTQYF | TGTGCCAGCTCACCTGGGACTAGCGGACACACAGATACGCAGTATTTT
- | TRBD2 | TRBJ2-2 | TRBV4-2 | CASSQVPREGPGELFF | TGTGCCAGCAGCCAAGTCCCTCGGGAGGGCCCCGGGGAGCTGTTTTTT
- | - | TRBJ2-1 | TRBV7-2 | CASSPTVREQFF | TGTGCCAGCAGCCCCACGGTACGGGAGCAGTTCTTC
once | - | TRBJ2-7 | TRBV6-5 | CASSTGPGVGEQYF | TGTGCCAGCAGTACGGGGCCAGGGGTGGGCGAGCAGTACTTC
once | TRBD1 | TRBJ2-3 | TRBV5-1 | CASSWDGTGGTDTQYF | TGCGCCAGCAGCTGGGACGGGACAGGGGGCACAGATACGCAGTATTTT
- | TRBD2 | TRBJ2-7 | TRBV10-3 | CAITSGKSSYEQYF | TGTGCCATTACTAGCGGGAAGAGCTCCTACGAGCAGTACTTC
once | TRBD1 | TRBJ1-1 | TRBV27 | CASGDRDMNTEAFF | TGTGCCAGTGGGGACAGGGACATGAACACTGAAGCTTTCTTT
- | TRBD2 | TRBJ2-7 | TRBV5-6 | CASKREYEQYF | TGTGCCAGCAAGCGGGAGTACGAGCAGTACTTC
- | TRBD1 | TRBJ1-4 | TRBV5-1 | CASSDGGTGQGEKLFF | TGCGCCAGCAGCGATGGAGGGACAGGGCAAGGTGAAAAACTGTTTTTT
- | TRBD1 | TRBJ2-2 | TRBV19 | CASHQGTGLSGELFF | TGTGCCAGTCACCAAGGGACAGGGTTGTCCGGGGAGCTGTTTTTT
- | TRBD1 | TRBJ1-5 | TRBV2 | CASSARGGNQPQHF | TGTGCCAGCAGCGCCAGGGGGGGCAATCAGCCCCAGCATTTT
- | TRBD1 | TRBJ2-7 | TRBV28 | CASSDRYRGRSEQYF | TGTGCCAGCAGTGATAGATACAGGGGGCGGAGCGAGCAGTACTTC
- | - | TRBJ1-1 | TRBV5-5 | CASSINDRPRQNEAFF | TGTGCCAGCAGCATAAACGACAGACCGCGACAAAATGAAGCTTTCTTT
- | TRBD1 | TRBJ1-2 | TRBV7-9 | CASSSQGADGYTF | TGTGCCAGCAGCTCACAGGGGGCTGATGGCTACACCTTC
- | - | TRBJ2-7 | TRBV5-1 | CAVRRTESSYEQYF | TGCGCCGTGCGGAGGACGGAGAGCTCCTACGAGCAGTACTTC
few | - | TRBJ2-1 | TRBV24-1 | CATSDTTSNNEQFF | TGTGCCACCAGTGACACGACTAGTAACAATGAGCAGTTCTTC
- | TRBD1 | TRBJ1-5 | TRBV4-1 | CASSEDRDQPQHF | TGCGCCAGCAGCGAGGACAGGGACCAGCCCCAGCATTTT
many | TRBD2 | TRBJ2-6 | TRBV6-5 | CASSYGGDGANVLTF | TGTGCCAGCAGTTACGGGGGGGACGGGGCCAACGTCCTGACTTTC
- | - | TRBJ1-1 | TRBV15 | CATSRDDRGTEAFF | TGTGCCACCAGCAGAGATGATAGGGGCACTGAAGCTTTCTTT
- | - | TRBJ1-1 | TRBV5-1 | CASRMGGLLNTEAFF | TGCGCCAGCAGGATGGGGGGGCTCTTGAACACTGAAGCTTTCTTT
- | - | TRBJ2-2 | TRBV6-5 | CASSRGGGELFF | TGTGCCAGCAGTCGGGGAGGCGGGGAGCTGTTTTTT
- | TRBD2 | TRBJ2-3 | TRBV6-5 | CASSPVAGGTDTQYF | TGTGCCAGCAGCCCCGTAGCGGGGGGCACAGATACGCAGTATTTT
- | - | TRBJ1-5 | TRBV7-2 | CASSLKFVGQPQHF | TGTGCCAGCAGCTTAAAATTCGTCGGGCAGCCCCAGCATTTT
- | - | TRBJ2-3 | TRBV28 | CASSFSGGDTQYF | TGTGCCAGCAGTTTTTCCGGAGGAGATACGCAGTATTTT
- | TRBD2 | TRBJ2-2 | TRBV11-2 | CASSFYRGGYGELFF | TGTGCCAGCAGCTTCTACCGGGGAGGGTACGGGGAGCTGTTTTTT
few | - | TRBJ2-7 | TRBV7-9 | CASSSPGEHYEQYF | TGTGCCAGCTCCTCTCCAGGGGAACACTACGAGCAGTACTTC